This is a list of T cell receptor beta chains from one sample in a study of shared clonotypes between healthy human individuals. The repertoire was sequenced with immunoSEQ multiplex PCR; TCRdb's copy has only in-frame clones and lacks some. This sample has 1,500,000 or so clones, with approximately 98.5% found just once. The sample comprised naive CD4+ T cells sorted from blood. Source of these receptors: a man aged 30 to 39 in good health. CDR3s include the opening cysteine and the closing phenylalanine or tryptophan. The D gene is left open where the match is weak. Where a row states a size, it is once, few, many or the class of an expanded clone; other rows omit it.

NA	NA	TRBV6-1	15	TRBJ2-1	TGTGCCAGCAGTACTGACAGACAGCGGTACAATGAGCAGTTCTTC	CASSTDRQRYNEQFF
NA	TRBD2	TRBV11-2	14	TRBJ2-7	TGTGCCAGCAGCCCTGGGACTAGAACCTACGAGCAGTACTTC	CASSPGTRTYEQYF
once	TRBD2	TRBV30	15	TRBJ2-1	TGTGCCTGGAGTGTACGCGGGAGGGGTTCCAATGAGCAGTTCTTC	CAWSVRGRGSNEQFF
NA	TRBD2	TRBV28	16	TRBJ2-7	TGTGCCAGCAGTCGCGAACTAGCGGGAGTGCAATACGAGCAGTACTTC	CASSRELAGVQYEQYF
NA	TRBD1	TRBV5-1	14	TRBJ2-4	TGCGCCAGCAGCTTGGCCGGACAGGAAAACATTCAGTACTTC	CASSLAGQENIQYF
NA	NA	TRBV28	15	TRBJ2-1	TGTGCCAGCAGTTTATCGCAGGGAAACTACAATGAGCAGTTCTTC	CASSLSQGNYNEQFF
NA	TRBD1	TRBV2	14	TRBJ1-5	TGTGCCAGCTGGCCGGACAGGGCGGGGCAGCCCCAGCATTTT	CASWPDRAGQPQHF
NA	TRBD2	TRBV10-2	14	TRBJ2-2	TGCGCCAGCGGAAGACTAGCGGGAGTCGGGGAGCTGTTTTTT	CASGRLAGVGELFF
NA	NA	TRBV7-2	17	TRBJ2-1	TGTGCCAGCAGCCCAAGGGGTCTAGCCAGCTCCTACAATGAGCAGTTCTTC	CASSPRGLASSYNEQFF
NA	NA	TRBV7-8	16	TRBJ1-1	TGTGCCAGCAGCTTAAAGAGAGGCAACACGAACACTGAAGCTTTCTTT	CASSLKRGNTNTEAFF
NA	NA	TRBV19	11	TRBJ2-1	TGTGCCAGTGCTGAGTACAATGAGCAGTTCTTC	CASAEYNEQFF
NA	NA	TRBV29-1	13	TRBJ2-2	TGCAGCACCAGACAGGGAGGCACCGGGGAGCTGTTTTTT	CSTRQGGTGELFF
once	NA	TRBV19	13	TRBJ1-4	TGTGCCAGTAGTGGGGCAGGGTTGGAAAAACTGTTTTTT	CASSGAGLEKLFF
NA	NA	TRBV29-1	11	TRBJ1-1	TGCAGCGTTGAGACGTACACTGAAGCTTTCTTT	CSVETYTEAFF
NA	TRBD2	TRBV27	15	TRBJ2-7	TGTGCCAGCAGGATCAGGCGGGAGTCCGTGTACGAGCAGTACTTC	CASRIRRESVYEQYF
NA	TRBD1	TRBV18	16	TRBJ1-3	TGTGCCAGCTCACCAGCTACAGGGGTGGTTGGAAACACCATATATTTT	CASSPATGVVGNTIYF
NA	NA	TRBV28	14	TRBJ2-7	TGTGCCAGCTATGGGAGTAGCGACACCTACGAGCAGTACTTC	CASYGSSDTYEQYF
NA	NA	TRBV2	14	TRBJ1-5	TGTGCCAGCAGCGCAACAGGGTTTAATCAGCCCCAGCATTTT	CASSATGFNQPQHF
NA	TRBD2	TRBV5-8	16	TRBJ2-3	TGTGCCAGCAGCTTAGGCGGGAGTTCGTACACAGATACGCAGTATTTT	CASSLGGSSYTDTQYF
NA	TRBD1	TRBV6-5	15	TRBJ1-1	TGTGCCAGCAGACGGACAGGGGCTAAGAACACTGAAGCTTTCTTT	CASRRTGAKNTEAFF
NA	NA	TRBV28	15	TRBJ1-4	TGTGCCAGCACCGATAATCCCGGAGGGGGTGAAAAACTGTTTTTT	CASTDNPGGGEKLFF
NA	NA	TRBV20-1	10	TRBJ1-1	TGCAGTGCGACGAACACTGAAGCTTTCTTT	CSATNTEAFF
NA	NA	TRBV15	13	TRBJ2-2	TGTGCCACCAGCAGTTCCCTCGGGGGGGAGCTGTTTTTT	CATSSSLGGELFF
once	NA	TRBV18	15	TRBJ1-1	TGTGCCAGCTCACCACCAGCAGCAATGAACACTGAAGCTTTCTTT	CASSPPAAMNTEAFF
NA	NA	TRBV5-1	14	TRBJ2-7	TGCGCCAGCAGCTTGGAAGGGAGCCCCTACGAGCAGTACTTC	CASSLEGSPYEQYF
NA	NA	TRBV7-9	17	TRBJ2-2	TGTGCCAGCAGCTTATCCAGGGCGGCTTCAAACACCGGGGAGCTGTTTTTT	CASSLSRAASNTGELFF
NA	NA	TRBV4-2	16	TRBJ2-3	TGTGCCAGCAGCCAAGGGGGGGGGCTGAGCACAGATACGCAGTATTTT	CASSQGGGLSTDTQYF
NA	NA	TRBV29-1	14	TRBJ2-7	TGCAGCGTCCGAGCCAACCTTCGGGGCTACGAGCAGTACTTC	CSVRANLRGYEQYF
NA	TRBD1	TRBV5-1	18	TRBJ1-1	TGCGCCAGCAGCCCCCGGGTTGGGACAGGCCGATCGAACACTGAAGCTTTCTTT	CASSPRVGTGRSNTEAFF